These 16 T cell receptor beta chains were all obtained from the same sample, sequenced in a study of PD-1 blockade in classical Hodgkin lymphoma. This table comes from immunoSEQ multiplex PCR, and its TCRdb copy is limited to in-frame clones, with some not included. The table has 25,000 to 30,000 clones, 78% seen once; the top ten hold under 45%. Each patient experienced a relapse that followed autologous stem cell transplantation, and brentuximab vedotin exposure varied. Material: peripheral blood mononuclear cells (PBMCs), obtained before the second cycle of nivolumab. These receptors originate from a human donor with classical Hodgkin lymphoma.

V is TRBV10-3 and J is TRBJ1-3; TRBD1 might be the D (5 bases). This CDR3 is 15 amino acids long. V was cut by 6 bases and J by 0 bases, with 12 bases left in between. The germline V gene has CDR1 ENHRY and CDR2 SYGVKD. CDR3 amino acids: CAISYGTGSGNTIYF. The DNA of the CDR3 is TGTGCCATCAGCTACGGGACGGGCTCTGGAAACACCATATATTTT.

This clone was counted only a few times. CDR3 in DNA: TGTGCCAGCAGCTTGGTGACAGGGGCCCAAGAGACCCAGTACTTC. Protein: CASSLVTGAQETQYF. The genes are TRBV5-5 and TRBJ2-5; 8 nucleotides match TRBD1. The CDR3 is made up of 15 amino acids. CDR1 is SGHKS and CDR2 is YYEKEE in the germline V gene (reference sequence). The V segment lost 0 bases and the J segment 1 base; nucleotides outside the gene matches: 2.

The chain couples TRBV28 to TRBJ1-4, with TRBD1 matching 8 bases. The junction had 6 bases not matched to a gene; V was cut back by 5 bases and J by 7 bases. From germline, CDR1 is MDHEN and CDR2 SYDVKM. This CDR3 is built from 14 residues. CDR3 loop: CASSPGQVPEKLFF. For the CDR3, the DNA is TGTGCCAGCAGTCCGGGACAGGTACCTGAAAAACTGTTTTTT.

This clone has only a few counts. This chain uses TRBV11-2 with TRBJ2-7; D is uncertain. V was shortened by 1 base and J by 6 bases, with 7 bases between the two germline ends. The CDR3 runs to 12 residues. Germline loops: CDR1 SGHAT, CDR2 FQNNGV. The CDR3 DNA reads TGTGCCAGCAGCTTAGTCCCCAGCGAGCAGTACTTC. Translated: CASSLVPSEQYF. Full variable domain (outside the CDR3, taken from reference TRBV11-2 and TRBJ2-7): EAGVAQSPRYKIIEKRQSVAFWCNPISGHATLYWYQQILGQGPKLLIQFQNNGVVDDSQLPKDRFSAERLKGVDSTLKIQPAKLEDSAVYLCASSLVPSEQYFGPGTRLTVT.

CDR3 in DNA: TGTGCCACCAGCAGAGATCGGGACAGAGAAGCTTTCTTT. It specifies CATSRDRDREAFF. The rearrangement uses TRBV15 and TRBJ1-1, with 7 nucleotides matching TRBD1. This CDR3 spans 13 amino acids. CDR1 is LNHNV and CDR2 is YYDKDF in the germline V gene (reference sequence). Trimming cost V 0 bases and J 8 bases; bases outside gene matches: 3.

The chain has TRBV29-1 and TRBJ2-3, with D possibly TRBD2 on 5 matching bases. The CDR3 is made up of 14 amino acids. Looked up from germline, CDR1 is SQVTM and CDR2 is ANQGSEA. Between the trimmed V and J ends, which lost 4 bases and 4 bases, there was a span of 15 bases. CDR3 sequence (DNA): TGCAGCGTTGTTCGAGGGTTTAGCGCAGATACGCAGTATTTT. Protein product: CSVVRGFSADTQYF.

The chain links TRBV2 to TRBJ1-5; D call uncertain. Germline CDR1 reads SNHLY; CDR2 reads FYNNEI. V lost 4 bases and J lost 1, with 14 bases in between. This CDR3 comprises 16 residues. The CDR3 DNA reads as TGTGCCAGCAGTGCGGTCGGGGTTCTGAGCAATCAGCCCCAGCATTTT. Translated: CASSAVGVLSNQPQHF.

The chain has TRBV5-1 and TRBJ2-5; TRBD1 or TRBD2 may be the D gene (5 bases each). The CDR3 covers 14 residues. Germline V CDR1 and CDR2: SGHRS, YFSETQ. Trimming stripped 4 bases from V and 7 bases from J, with 17 bases between. The CDR3 bases are TGCGCCAGCAGCCCCGAGGGGTCTCCGGGGACCCAGTACTTC. This sequence encodes CASSPEGSPGTQYF.

J is TRBJ2-5 and V is TRBV7-5; TRBD2, the table's D call, lacks a check against the DNA. TRBV7-5 is tagged as a pseudogene. The CDR3 covers 13 residues. Written as DNA, the CDR3 is TGTGCCAGCCAGGGCCGGAGGGGAGAGACCCAGTACTTC. Amino acid sequence: CASQGRRGETQYF.

The V call is TRBV7-2, the J call TRBJ2-7, with D possibly TRBD2 on 6 matching bases. Germline CDR1 and CDR2: SGHTA and FQGNSA. The CDR3 contains 15 residues. V dropped 1 base and J dropped 2 bases, with 12 bases sitting between them. This chain's CDR3 is CASSLVAGLTYEQYF. The CDR3 DNA reads TGTGCCAGCAGCTTAGTTGCGGGGCTGACCTACGAGCAGTACTTC.

This clone was found a few times. The chain joins TRBV4-3 to TRBJ2-3; no reliable D call. Trimming took off 0 bases at V and 6 bases at J, with 7 bases between the two ends. Per the germline V gene, CDR1 is LGHNA and CDR2 is YSLEER. The length of the CDR3 is 13 residues. The CDR3 is CASSQEMGDTQYF. CDR3 in DNA: TGCGCCAGCAGCCAAGAAATGGGGGATACGCAGTATTTT.

In this sample, this clone turned up a few times. The genes are TRBV2 and TRBJ1-6; no firm D call. CDR3 length: 15 residues. V lost 3 bases and J lost 7, with 13 bases in between. In germline, CDR1 is SNHLY, CDR2 FYNNEI. The CDR3 nucleotides read TGTGCCAGCAGTGACCAGGATCTGAGAAATTCACCCCTCCACTTT. It yields the protein CASSDQDLRNSPLHF.

The V gene is TRBV9, the J gene TRBJ1-3; perhaps TRBD1 as D (5 bases). There are 16 residues in the CDR3. Trimming stripped 0 bases from V and 2 bases from J, with 12 bases between. CDR1 is SGDLS, CDR2 YYNGEE, per germline. The CDR3: CASSVAPLGAGNTIYF. The CDR3 DNA sequence: TGTGCCAGCAGCGTAGCGCCTCTAGGGGCTGGAAACACCATATATTTT.

V gene TRBV7-2 combines with J gene TRBJ1-2, with TRBD1 as a possible D gene (6 bases). Between the trimmed V and J ends, which lost 0 bases and 3 bases, there was a span of 8 bases. The CDR3 totals 14 residues. CDR1 and CDR2 (germline): SGHTA, FQGNSA. The CDR3 DNA reads as TGTGCCAGCAGCTTAGCGGCAGGGGACTATGGCTACACCTTC. Its protein is CASSLAAGDYGYTF.

This clone was seen only once. This sequence joins TRBV7-8 and TRBJ2-7; 11 bases fit TRBD1. The CDR3 has 15 residues. With 1 base clipped from V and 4 bases from J, the junction kept 3 bases outside the gene matches. The germline CDR1 and CDR2 sequences are SGHVS and FQNEAQ. For the CDR3, the DNA is TGTGCCAGCAGCTTAGGCGGGACAGGGGGATACGAGCAGTACTTC. It codes for CASSLGGTGGYEQYF.

The chain carries TRBV7-9 and TRBJ2-5; 8 bases line up with TRBD1. Germline CDR1 reads SEHNR; CDR2 reads FQNEAQ (reference sequence). After removal of 4 bases from V and 2 bases from J, the junction contained 3 bases not matched to a gene. The CDR3 is made up of 14 amino acids. In DNA form, the CDR3 reads TGTGCCAGCAGCTCGGACAGGGAACAAGAGACCCAGTACTTC. It codes for CASSSDREQETQYF.